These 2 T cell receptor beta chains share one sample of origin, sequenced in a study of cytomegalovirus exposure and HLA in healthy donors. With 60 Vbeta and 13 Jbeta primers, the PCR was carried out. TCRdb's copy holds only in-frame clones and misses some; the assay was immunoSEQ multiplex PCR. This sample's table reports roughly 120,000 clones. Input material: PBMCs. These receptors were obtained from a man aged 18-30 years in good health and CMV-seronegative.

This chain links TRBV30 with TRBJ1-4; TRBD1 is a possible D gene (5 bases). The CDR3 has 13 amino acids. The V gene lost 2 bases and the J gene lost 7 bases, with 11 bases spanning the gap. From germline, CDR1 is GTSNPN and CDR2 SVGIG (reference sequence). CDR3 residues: CAWSFRVGEKLFF. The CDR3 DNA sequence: TGTGCCTGGAGTTTCAGGGTGGGTGAAAAACTGTTTTTT. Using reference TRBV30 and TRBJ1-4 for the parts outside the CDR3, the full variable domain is SQTIHQWPATLVQPVGSPLSLECTVEGTSNPNLYWYRQAAGRGLQLLFYSVGIGQISSEVPQNLSASRPQDRQFILSSKKLLLSDSGFYLCAWSFRVGEKLFFGSGTQLSVL.

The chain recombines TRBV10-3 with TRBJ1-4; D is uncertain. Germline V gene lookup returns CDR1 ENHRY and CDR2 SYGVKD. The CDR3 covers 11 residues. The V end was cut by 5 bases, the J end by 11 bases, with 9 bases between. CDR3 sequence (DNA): TGTGCCATCAGTCTTGGCGGGAAACTGTTTTTT. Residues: CAISLGGKLFF.